These 11 T cell receptor beta chains originate from one sample sequenced in a study of cytomegalovirus exposure and HLA in healthy donors. PCR was performed using 60 Vbeta and 13 Jbeta primers. Data came from immunoSEQ multiplex PCR; TCRdb stores just in-frame clones and leaves some out. The data show 120,000 to 150,000 clones, with around 75% seen just once and less than 3.5% held by the top ten. Input material: PBMCs. The origin of the receptors is a woman under 40 in good health and CMV-seronegative.

This clone was counted only a few times. The chain joins TRBV7-9 to TRBJ1-1; tentatively, D is TRBD1 (5 bases). Trimming removed 5 bases from V and 3 bases from J, with 13 bases in between. The CDR3 length is 14 residues. CDR1 is SEHNR, CDR2 FQNEAQ, per germline (reference sequence). The CDR3 DNA is TGTGCCAGCAGCCCAGGGACTATTCACACTGAAGCTTTCTTT. It specifies CASSPGTIHTEAFF.

The chain joins TRBV19 to TRBJ2-1, with 8 bases aligning to TRBD1. CDR3 length: 17 amino acids. V lost 5 bases and J lost 4; bases outside the gene matches: 13. Germline values: CDR1 LNHDA, CDR2 SQIVND (reference sequence). CDR3 amino acids: CASSPEQGGEGYNEQFF. DNA of the CDR3: TGTGCCAGTAGTCCCGAACAGGGGGGAGAGGGTTACAATGAGCAGTTCTTC.

This rearrangement joins TRBV10-3 to TRBJ2-1; no clear D. Germline values: CDR1 ENHRY, CDR2 SYGVKD. V shed 0 bases and J shed 5 bases, with 8 bases lying between them. The CDR3 is 14 residues long. The CDR3 region is CAISESRVDNEQFF. The DNA for the CDR3 is TGTGCCATCAGTGAGTCGAGAGTTGACAATGAGCAGTTCTTC.

The chain links TRBV29-1 to TRBJ1-2; no clear D. This CDR3 is 12 amino acids long. The V and J ends lost 4 bases and 5 bases respectively, with 11 bases between them. Germline assignment: CDR1 SQVTM and CDR2 ANQGSEA. CDR3: CSVALPGYGYTF. Written as DNA, the CDR3 is TGCAGCGTTGCCCTTCCGGGGTATGGCTACACCTTC.

V usage is TRBV4-3 and J usage is TRBJ2-6; D is possibly TRBD2 (6 bases). Germline-derived CDR1 and CDR2 are LGHNA and YSLEER. This CDR3 has 18 amino acids. V was cut by 1 base and J by 4 bases, with 17 bases left in between. CDR3 bases: TGCGCCAGCAGCCAAGCCCCGCGGGGCCCGGAAGGGGCCAACGTCCTGACTTTC. Translated: CASSQAPRGPEGANVLTF.

This rearrangement joins TRBV7-2 to TRBJ2-3; maybe TRBD1 (5 bases). Trimming removed 2 bases at V and 3 bases at J, with 15 bases between. The CDR3 is 16 residues long. The germline V gene has CDR1 SGHTA and CDR2 FQGNSA. Written as DNA, the CDR3 is TGTGCCAGCAGCTTATGGGGTGGGGCAGTTACAGATACGCAGTATTTT. It codes for CASSLWGGAVTDTQYF. Filled out from reference TRBV7-2 and TRBJ2-3, the complete variable domain reads GAGVSQSPSNKVTEKGKDVELRCDPISGHTALYWYRQSLGQGLEFLIYFQGNSAPDKSGLPSDRFSAERTGGSVSTLTIQRTQQEDSAVYLCASSLWGGAVTDTQYFGPGTRLTVL.

In DNA form, the CDR3 reads TGTGCCAGCAGCTTGGAGGGGCCCACAACAGATACGCAGTATTTT. This translates into CASSLEGPTTDTQYF. V gene TRBV5-4 combines with J gene TRBJ2-3; TRBD1 is a possible D gene (5 bases). There are 15 residues in the CDR3. In germline, CDR1 is SGHNT, CDR2 YYREEE (reference sequence). The V gene lost 0 bases and the J gene lost 3 bases, with 11 bases spanning the gap.

The V and J genes are TRBV15 and TRBJ1-5, with 7 bases aligning to TRBD1. The germline V gene has CDR1 LNHNV and CDR2 YYDKDF (reference sequence). This CDR3 region has 13 residues. Unmatched junction bases numbered 6, after V lost 7 bases and J lost 6 bases. CDR3 DNA: TGTGCCACCACCAGGGGGGAGGGTCAGCCCCAGCATTTT. Translated, it gives CATTRGEGQPQHF.

The chain couples TRBV7-9 to TRBJ2-7; D is ambiguous. This CDR3 spans 12 amino acids. Trimming took 5 bases from V and 6 from J, leaving 11 bases between them. Germline CDR1 and CDR2: SEHNR and FQNEAQ (reference sequence). As DNA, the CDR3 is TGTGCCAGCAGCCCCAGGTCCGGCGAGCAGTACTTC. Its translation is CASSPRSGEQYF.

This clone came up once. The J gene is TRBJ1-5, the V gene TRBV30; tentative D call: TRBD1 (5 bases). V was shortened by 1 base and J by 1 base, with 8 bases between the two germline ends. Germline-derived CDR1 and CDR2 are GTSNPN and SVGIG (reference sequence). This CDR3 has 14 residues. The CDR3 loop reads CAWSGPGSNQPQHF. Written as DNA, the CDR3 is TGTGCCTGGAGTGGGCCAGGGAGCAATCAGCCCCAGCATTTT.

In this sample, this clone turned up once. The chain uses TRBV14 and TRBJ2-3, with TRBD2 matching 11 bases. The CDR3 contains 17 residues. V lost 4 bases, J lost 2 bases, and 8 bases stayed unmatched. Germline values: CDR1 SGHDN, CDR2 FVKESK. For the CDR3, the DNA is TGTGCCAGCAGCCCCTGGACTAGCGGGTTACTCACAGATACGCAGTATTTT. Translating gives CASSPWTSGLLTDTQYF.